A single sample is the source of the 24 T cell receptor beta chains below, sequenced in a study of cytomegalovirus exposure and HLA in healthy donors (dated by TCRdb to about 2017). Library construction relied on the immunoSEQ multiplex PCR assay. A mixture of 60 forward primers for TCR Vbeta segments and 13 reverse primers for TCR Jbeta segments was used in the multiplex PCR. Held by TCRdb, this immuneACCESS table contains in-frame sequences only and omits some clones. Under half of the omission traces to an unresolved V gene where checked; the cause of the rest is unknown. Per the sample table, the count is about 120,000 clones. The ten largest clones represent 1.5% to 2% of the sample. The sample comprised PBMCs. The receptors originated from a man between 18 and 35 years old in good health and CMV-seronegative.

V is TRBV2 and J is TRBJ1-6; weak D call: TRBD1 (5 bases). Germline CDR1 SNHLY, CDR2 FYNNEI. Deletions cut 7 bases from V and 1 base from J, with 14 bases between. The CDR3 covers 16 residues. The chain's CDR3 is CASNVAGLSYNSPLHF. In DNA form, the CDR3 reads TGTGCCAGCAATGTCGCAGGGTTATCCTATAATTCACCCCTCCACTTT. Looking up the rest from reference TRBV2 and TRBJ1-6 gives the full variable domain: EPEVTQTPSHQVTQMGQEVILRCVPISNHLYFYWYRQILGQKVEFLVSFYNNEISEKSEIFDDQFSVERPDGSNFTLKIRSTKLEDSAMYFCASNVAGLSYNSPLHFGNGTRLTVT.

This chain connects TRBV10-3 to TRBJ2-2; D unclear. Trimming shortened V by 7 bases and J by 0 bases, and 15 bases separated the two germline ends. This CDR3 comprises 16 residues. The germline CDR1 and CDR2 sequences are ENHRY and SYGVKD. CDR3: CAIKSNSSANTGELFF. CDR3 in DNA: TGTGCCATCAAATCGAACAGCTCCGCGAACACCGGGGAGCTGTTTTTT.

The DNA of the CDR3 is TGTGCCAGCTCACCACAGGGGACTCTCTCCTACAATGAGCAGTTCTTC. Amino acids: CASSPQGTLSYNEQFF. This rearrangement joins TRBV18 to TRBJ2-1, with D perhaps matching TRBD2 (6 bases). Trimming stripped 1 base from V and 0 bases from J, with 10 bases between. CDR3 size: 16 residues. Germline V gene lookup returns CDR1 KGHSH and CDR2 LQKENI.

The V and J genes are TRBV7-9 and TRBJ1-4; D unresolved. The CDR3 spans 13 residues. V was clipped by 5 bases and J by 10 bases, with 14 bases between them. Looked up from germline, CDR1 is SEHNR and CDR2 is FQNEAQ (reference sequence). Here the CDR3 reads CASSKDSRVKLFF. The CDR3, as DNA: TGTGCCAGCAGCAAGGACTCTCGGGTAAAACTGTTTTTT.

This rearrangement joins TRBV7-9 to TRBJ1-1; D possibly corresponds to TRBD1 (5 bases). Germline assignment: CDR1 SEHNR and CDR2 FQNEAQ (reference sequence). Trimming left V 0 bases short and J 8 bases short, with 7 bases between. There are 12 residues in the CDR3. Written as DNA, the CDR3 is TGTGCCAGCAGCTTAGCCCGGGGGGAAGCTTTCTTT. It codes for CASSLARGEAFF.

Here the CDR3 reads CASRTEPYNEQFF. Here the CDR3 DNA reads TGCGCCAGCAGAACAGAGCCTTACAATGAGCAGTTCTTC. The chain uses TRBV5-1 and TRBJ2-1; D is unclear. CDR1 SGHRS and CDR2 YFSETQ come from the germline V gene. The CDR3 is 13 amino acids. V dropped 5 bases and J dropped 4 bases, with 10 bases sitting between them.

The V call is TRBV5-5, the J call TRBJ1-5, with TRBD1 matching over 7 bases. Germline V gene sequence: CDR1 SGHKS, CDR2 YYEKEE (reference sequence). This CDR3 is built from 17 residues. V dropped 0 bases and J dropped 0; count of bases not matched to a gene: 6. The CDR3 DNA follows: TGTGCCAGCAGCTTGGGGACAGGAGGTGGTAGCAATCAGCCCCAGCATTTT. It specifies CASSLGTGGGSNQPQHF.

The chain has TRBV11-1 and TRBJ2-3; D perhaps matches TRBD1 (5 bases). The CDR3 runs to 15 residues. The germline V and J ends were trimmed by 5 bases and 2 bases, with 14 bases remaining between them. In germline, CDR1 is SGHAT, CDR2 FQDESV (reference sequence). Here the CDR3 reads CASSPRTINTDTQYF. For the CDR3, the DNA is TGTGCCAGCAGCCCTAGGACAATCAACACAGATACGCAGTATTTT.

The chain recombines TRBV7-9 with TRBJ2-1; TRBD2 agrees at 11 bases. V was pared by 6 bases and J by 6 bases, with 10 bases of the junction left unmatched. Germline-derived CDR1 and CDR2 are SEHNR and FQNEAQ (reference sequence). CDR3 size: 16 residues. CDR3 DNA sequence: TGTGCCAGCAGAGGGGAGGGACTAGCGGTTATCAATGAGCAGTTCTTC. It translates to CASRGEGLAVINEQFF.

The chain is built from TRBV7-2 and TRBJ2-3; TRBD1 matches 11 bases. The germline V gene encodes CDR1 SGHTA and CDR2 FQGNSA. The CDR3 spans 16 residues. V was pared by 5 bases and J by 2 bases, with 6 bases of the junction left unmatched. The CDR3 sequence is CASSVGQGAFTDTQYF. In DNA, the CDR3 is TGTGCCAGCAGCGTAGGACAGGGGGCGTTCACAGATACGCAGTATTTT.

The chain joins TRBV27 to TRBJ2-2, with 8 bases aligning to TRBD2. The CDR3 spans 15 residues. V shed 4 bases, J shed 2 bases, and the junction held 3 bases outside the gene matches. Germline V CDR1 and CDR2: MNHEY, SMNVEV (reference sequence). The CDR3, as DNA: TGTGCCAGCAGTTATAGCGGGGTTAACACCGGGGAGCTGTTTTTT. The encoded protein is CASSYSGVNTGELFF.

The chain has TRBV15 and TRBJ2-1; D may be TRBD1 (5 bases). Germline lookup yields CDR1 LNHNV and CDR2 YYDKDF (reference sequence). This CDR3 spans 14 amino acids. V gave up 0 bases and J gave up 14 bases, with 17 bases separating them. The CDR3 loop reads CATSRDLWGLGEFF. The DNA for the CDR3 is TGTGCCACCAGCAGAGATCTGTGGGGTTTAGGGGAGTTCTTC.

The chain couples TRBV14 to TRBJ1-2, with 8 bases aligning to TRBD1. CDR3 length equals 14 residues. CDR1 SGHDN and CDR2 FVKESK come from the germline V gene. Trimming at V came to 1 base and at J to 7 bases, leaving 5 bases not matched to a gene. The CDR3 sequence is CASSQASGGVGYTF. As DNA, the CDR3 is TGTGCCAGCAGCCAAGCATCAGGGGGCGTTGGCTACACCTTC.

The V gene is TRBV7-9, the J gene TRBJ2-2; TRBD2 aligns across 7 bases. This CDR3 is built from 18 residues. Losses at the gene ends were 2 bases for V and 0 bases for J; bases not matched to a gene: 9. CDR1 and CDR2 from the germline V gene are SEHNR and FQNEAQ (reference sequence). This CDR3 reads CASSLILLAGANTGELFF. CDR3 coding DNA: TGTGCCAGCAGCTTAATATTATTAGCGGGCGCGAACACCGGGGAGCTGTTTTTT. Drawing the rest from reference TRBV7-9 and TRBJ2-2, the complete variable domain is DTGVSQNPRHKITKRGQNVTFRCDPISEHNRLYWYRQTLGQGPEFLTYFQNEAQLEKSRLLSDRFSAERPKGSFSTLEIQRTEQGDSAMYLCASSLILLAGANTGELFFGEGSRLTVL.

The chain carries TRBV4-2 and TRBJ2-4; TRBD1 might be the D (7 bases). This CDR3 spans 13 amino acids. From germline, CDR1 is LGHNA and CDR2 YNFKEQ. V lost 4 bases and J lost 8, with 12 bases in between. Written as DNA, the CDR3 is TGTGCCAGCAGCCTTGCCAGGGGGGACATTCAGTACTTC. Protein: CASSLARGDIQYF.

The rearrangement links TRBV5-8 to TRBJ1-3, with TRBD1 matching over 7 bases. Trimming cost V 1 base and J 2 bases; bases outside gene matches: 15. CDR3 length: 19 amino acids. Germline-derived CDR1 and CDR2 are SGHTS and YDEGEE. The CDR3 protein is CASSLFWTDRQSTGNTIYF. CDR3 in DNA: TGTGCCAGCAGCTTGTTTTGGACGGACAGGCAAAGTACTGGAAACACCATATATTTT.

The CDR3 is CASSGRDRGYEQYF. CDR3 bases: TGTGCCAGCAGCGGCCGGGACAGGGGCTACGAGCAGTACTTC. This chain links TRBV11-3 with TRBJ2-7, with TRBD1 identical over 10 bases. CDR3 length: 14 amino acids. Germline V CDR1 and CDR2: SGHNT, YENEEA. Unmatched junction bases numbered 4, after V lost 5 bases and J lost 3 bases.

The chain couples TRBV18 to TRBJ2-2; weak D call: TRBD2 (5 bases). Germline V CDR1 and CDR2: KGHSH, LQKENI. V was pared by 2 bases and J by 6 bases, with 13 bases between. The CDR3 consists of 15 residues. For the CDR3, the DNA is TGTGCCAGCTCACCAAGAGGGAGCGAGGCCGGGGAGCTGTTTTTT. It yields the protein CASSPRGSEAGELFF.

This rearrangement joins TRBV10-3 to TRBJ2-7, with a tentative D call TRBD1 (5 bases). Germline values: CDR1 ENHRY, CDR2 SYGVKD. V lost 10 bases and J lost 0, with 31 bases in between. CDR3 length equals 19 residues. The CDR3 nucleotides read TGTGCCACCCCTTCCGCGATCAGACAGACGATCAATATCTCCTACGAGCAGTACTTC. Translation: CATPSAIRQTINISYEQYF.

The chain has TRBV5-6 and TRBJ2-7; 7 positions match TRBD2. The V gene's germline CDR1 is SGHDT and CDR2 YYEEEE. The CDR3 covers 16 residues. Losses at the gene ends were 0 bases for V and 4 bases for J; bases not matched to a gene: 10. The CDR3 region is CASSLGGLVSWYEQYF. For the CDR3, the DNA is TGTGCCAGCAGCTTGGGAGGACTAGTGAGCTGGTACGAGCAGTACTTC.

The rearrangement links TRBV11-2 to TRBJ1-2, with a weak D call TRBD1 (6 bases). The CDR3 covers 14 residues. The V end was cut by 5 bases, the J end by 2 bases, with 12 bases between. CDR1 and CDR2 from the germline V gene are SGHAT and FQNNGV. CDR3 DNA: TGTGCCAGCAGCCCCCTGGACAGAAACTATGGCTACACCTTC. Its translation is CASSPLDRNYGYTF.

The V gene is TRBV13, the J gene TRBJ2-7; D might be TRBD1 (5 bases). The V gene's germline CDR1 is PRHDT and CDR2 FYEKMQ (reference sequence). The V gene lost 5 bases and the J gene lost 6 bases, with 23 bases spanning the gap. The CDR3 covers 16 residues. The CDR3 here is CASSLRKGVALLEQYF. Written as DNA, the CDR3 is TGTGCCAGCAGCCTGAGGAAAGGGGTTGCCCTCCTCGAGCAGTACTTC.

The V gene is TRBV7-3, the J gene TRBJ2-2; TRBD2 matches at 7 bases. Germline V gives CDR1 SGHTA, CDR2 FQGTGA. J gave up 5 bases and V 6 bases, and 6 bases lay outside the gene matches. The CDR3 contains 14 residues. The CDR3 reads CASRSGGGTGELFF. The CDR3 bases are TGTGCCAGCAGATCGGGAGGAGGGACCGGGGAGCTGTTTTTT.

The chain combines TRBV11-2 with TRBJ2-3; no clear D gene. CDR3 length: 14 amino acids. The germline CDR1 and CDR2 sequences are SGHAT and FQNNGV. The germline V and J ends were trimmed by 5 bases and 11 bases, with 20 bases remaining between them. CDR3 DNA sequence: TGTGCCAGCAGCCGTGAATTTACAGCCGAAGGGCAGTATTTT. It encodes CASSREFTAEGQYF.